Sequencing of this T cell receptor (beta chain) was carried out in a study of T cell repertoires in cytomegalovirus infection. Looking at the study overall: Indications came from public TCR beta signatures; they pointed to CMV infection and to a matching HLA type. Whole-study findings and limits: HLA-C-restricted CMV-specific TCR beta clonotypes prevailed in the ex vivo response.

TCRdb reanalysed the reads using MiXCR and keeps one entry per CDR3 protein. The repertoire holds roughly 800,000 distinct CDR3 sequences, with 25% to 30% as singletons. This clonotype came up a few times. Its antigen is not identified. Germline V gene lookup returns CDR1 SGHVS and CDR2 FQNEAQ. The CDR3 has 15 residues. The junction had 9 bases not matched to a gene; V was cut back by 5 bases and J by 3 bases. The specimen comprised cultured CD8+ T cells from PBMCs, sampled from culture after CMV antigen stimulation. The sequence derives from a human donor in good health (CMV status not recorded). Some clones in this sample may be carry-over from other donors' samples. The chain recombines TRBV7-8 with TRBJ2-7; 8 bases match TRBD1. CDR3 in amino acids: CASSGQDRVGYEQYV. DNA for the CDR3: TGTGCCAGCAGCGGGCAGGACAGGGTTGGCTACGAGCAGTACGTC.